This TCR beta chain was captured in a study of response to subunit inactivated influenza vaccine (dated by TCRdb to 2016 to 2019). Looking at the study overall: The study used deep quantitative T cell receptor repertoire profiling to track responses to a trivalent subunit inactivated influenza vaccine. General conclusions and limits of the study: It was suggested by the authors that each seasonal influenza vaccination may recruit only a limited number of new T cells.

This clonotype came up a few times. The antigen this receptor binds is unknown. The record has no base qualities; no much larger clone is one base away. The germline V end is reduced by 2 bases and the J end by 3 bases; junction bases left unmatched: 1. Taken from cysteine to phenylalanine, the CDR3 has 14 residues. Only the CDR3 DNA stays, 42 bases, in frame from base 1. CDR1 and CDR2 were assigned from the germline V gene as MNHNS and SASEGT. The library relied on RT-PCR. TCRdb names Illumina HiSeq 2500 as the instrument used. The public reads were quality trimmed at Q25 with fastp and then assembled into clones with MiXCR by TCRdb, keeping productive beta chains. CDR3 protein sequences are deduplicated, and each keeps its most common genes and DNA. The sample table shows about 650,000 distinct CDR3 sequences, and about a sixth are seen once. The leading ten clones occupy around a tenth of the sample.

The rearranged chain carries TRBV6-1 and TRBJ2-7; a stretch of 10 junction bases matches TRBD1. This receptor was taken from a man aged 50 to 59 who received an inactivated influenza vaccine. Donor details come from another sample of the same person, matched by shared clones. The starting material was PBMCs from blood, obtained about 11 days after vaccination. The DNA is as follows: TGTGCCAGCAGTGAATGGACAGGGGGCTACGAGCAGTACTTC. Its translation is CASSEWTGGYEQYF.